The sequence of this T cell receptor (beta chain) was determined in a study of Ad26.COV2.S vaccination and SARS-CoV-2 variants. Turning to the study itself: Ad26.COV2.S shots went into the muscle once or twice, 56 days apart. Notes on the study in general: Among vaccine recipients, spike-specific TCR breadth exceeded that of placebo recipients.

Concerning this clone: Its target is unknown.

Treatment specified: about 20 received Ad26.COV2.S at low or high dose, single or two shots; about 5 received placebo; per-sample allocation not given. Sampling happened 63 days after the first vaccine or placebo injection. Germline CDR1 is PRHDT and CDR2 is FYEKMQ (reference sequence). The V end lost 5 bases, the J end lost 6 bases, and 14 bases lay between the germline ends. The length of the CDR3 is 13 residues. Measured with immunoSEQ multiplex PCR; TCRdb has only the in-frame clones, and not every one. The sample carries hundreds of thousands of clones, about 87% recorded once. The rearrangement joins TRBV13 to TRBJ2-7; D is unresolved. The specimen comprised peripheral blood, sampled in a trial of Ad26.COV2.S vaccine versus placebo. This clonotype was obtained from a person between 18 and 65 years old who received the Ad26.COV2.S COVID-19 vaccine or a placebo. The CDR3 region has the DNA TGTGCCAGCAGCGGCCTTTTGGAGAGCGAGCAGTACTTC. Translating it yields CASSGLLESEQYF.